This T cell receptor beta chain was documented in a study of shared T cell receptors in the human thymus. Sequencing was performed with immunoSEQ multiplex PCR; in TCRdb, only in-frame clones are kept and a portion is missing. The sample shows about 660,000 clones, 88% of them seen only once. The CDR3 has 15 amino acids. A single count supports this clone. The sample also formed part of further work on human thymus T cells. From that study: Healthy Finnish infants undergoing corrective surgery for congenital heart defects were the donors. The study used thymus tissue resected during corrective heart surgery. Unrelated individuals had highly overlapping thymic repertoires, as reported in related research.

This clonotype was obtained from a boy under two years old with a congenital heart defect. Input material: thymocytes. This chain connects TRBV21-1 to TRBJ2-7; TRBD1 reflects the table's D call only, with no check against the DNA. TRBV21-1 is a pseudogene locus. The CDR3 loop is CASSGPDRGRDEQYF. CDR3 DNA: TGTGCCAGCAGCGGACCGGACAGGGGGCGGGACGAGCAGTACTTC.